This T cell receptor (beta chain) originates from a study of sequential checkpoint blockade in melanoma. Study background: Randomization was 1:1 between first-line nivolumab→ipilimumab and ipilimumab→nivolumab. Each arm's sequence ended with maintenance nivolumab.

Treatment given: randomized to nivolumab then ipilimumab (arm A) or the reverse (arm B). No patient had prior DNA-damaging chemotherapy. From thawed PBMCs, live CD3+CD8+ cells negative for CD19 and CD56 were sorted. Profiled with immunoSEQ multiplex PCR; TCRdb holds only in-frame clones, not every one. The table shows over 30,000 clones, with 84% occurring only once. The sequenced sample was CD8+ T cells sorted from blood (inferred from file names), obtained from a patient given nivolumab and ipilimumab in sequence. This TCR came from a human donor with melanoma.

The DNA of the CDR3 is TGCGCCAACAGTCAGAACCTGGGGCTAGCGGGGGCAGATACGCAGTATTTT. It specifies CANSQNLGLAGADTQYF. The chain carries TRBV5-1 and TRBJ2-3; 10 bases align to TRBD2. Trimming cost V 9 bases and J 4 bases; bases outside gene matches: 17. The CDR3 contains 17 residues. Germline V gene data show CDR1 as SGHRS and CDR2 as YFSETQ.